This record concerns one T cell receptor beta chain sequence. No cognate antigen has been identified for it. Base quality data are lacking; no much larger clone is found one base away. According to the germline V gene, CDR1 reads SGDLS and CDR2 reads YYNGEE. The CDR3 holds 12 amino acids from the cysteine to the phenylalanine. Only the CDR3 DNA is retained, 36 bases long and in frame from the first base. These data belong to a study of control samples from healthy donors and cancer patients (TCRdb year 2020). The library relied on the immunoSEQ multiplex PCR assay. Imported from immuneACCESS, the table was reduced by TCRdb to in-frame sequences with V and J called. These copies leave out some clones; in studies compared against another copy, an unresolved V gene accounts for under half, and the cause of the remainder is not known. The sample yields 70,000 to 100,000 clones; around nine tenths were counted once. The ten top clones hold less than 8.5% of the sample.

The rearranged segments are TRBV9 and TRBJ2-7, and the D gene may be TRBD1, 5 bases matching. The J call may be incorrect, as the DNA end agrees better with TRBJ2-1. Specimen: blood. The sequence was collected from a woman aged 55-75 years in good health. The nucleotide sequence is TGTGCCAGCAGCGGATGGGGCGATGAGCAGTTCTTC. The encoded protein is CASSGWGDEQFF.